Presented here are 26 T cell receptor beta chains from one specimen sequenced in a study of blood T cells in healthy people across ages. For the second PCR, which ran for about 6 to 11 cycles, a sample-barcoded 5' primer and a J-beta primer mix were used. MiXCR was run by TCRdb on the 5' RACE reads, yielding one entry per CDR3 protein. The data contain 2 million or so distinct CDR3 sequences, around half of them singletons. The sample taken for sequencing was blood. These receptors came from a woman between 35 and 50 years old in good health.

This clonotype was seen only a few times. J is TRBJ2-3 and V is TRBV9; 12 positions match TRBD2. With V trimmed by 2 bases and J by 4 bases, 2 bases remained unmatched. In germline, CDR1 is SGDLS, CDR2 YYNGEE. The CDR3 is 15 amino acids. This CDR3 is CASSVGTSGPDTQYF. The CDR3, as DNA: TGTGCCAGCAGCGTTGGGACTAGCGGGCCAGATACGCAGTATTTT. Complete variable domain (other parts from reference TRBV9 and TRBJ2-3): DSGVTQTPKHLITATGQRVTLRCSPRSGDLSVYWYQQSLDQGLQFLIQYYNGEERAKGNILERFSAQQFPDLHSELNLSSLELGDSALYFCASSVGTSGPDTQYFGPGTRLTVL.

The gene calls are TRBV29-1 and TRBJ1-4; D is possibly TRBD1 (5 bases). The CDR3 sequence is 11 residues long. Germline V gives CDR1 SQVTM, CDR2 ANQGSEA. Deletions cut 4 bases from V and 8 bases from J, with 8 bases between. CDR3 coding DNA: TGCAGCGTTGCACGGGGGGAAAAACTGTTTTTT. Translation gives CSVARGEKLFF.

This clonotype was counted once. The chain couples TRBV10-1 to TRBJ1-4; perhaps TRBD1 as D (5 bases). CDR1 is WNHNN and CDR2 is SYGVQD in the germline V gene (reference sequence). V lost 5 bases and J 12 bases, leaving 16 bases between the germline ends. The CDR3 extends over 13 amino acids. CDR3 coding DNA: TGCGCCAGCAGTAAGGTCCCGGCGGGGGAACTGTTTTTT. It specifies CASSKVPAGELFF.

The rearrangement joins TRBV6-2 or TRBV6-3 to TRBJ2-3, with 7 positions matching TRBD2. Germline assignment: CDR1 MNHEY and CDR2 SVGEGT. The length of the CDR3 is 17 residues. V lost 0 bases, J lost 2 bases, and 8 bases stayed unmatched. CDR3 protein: CASSYSVKSGVTDTQYF. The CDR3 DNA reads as TGTGCCAGCAGTTACTCGGTGAAAAGCGGGGTCACAGATACGCAGTATTTT.

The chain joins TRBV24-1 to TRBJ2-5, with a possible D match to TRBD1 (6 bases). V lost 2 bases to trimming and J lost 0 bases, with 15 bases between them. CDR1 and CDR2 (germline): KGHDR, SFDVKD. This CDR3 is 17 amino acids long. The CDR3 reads CATSDSTGTPYQETQYF. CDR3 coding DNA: TGTGCCACCAGTGATTCTACCGGGACACCGTACCAAGAGACCCAGTACTTC.

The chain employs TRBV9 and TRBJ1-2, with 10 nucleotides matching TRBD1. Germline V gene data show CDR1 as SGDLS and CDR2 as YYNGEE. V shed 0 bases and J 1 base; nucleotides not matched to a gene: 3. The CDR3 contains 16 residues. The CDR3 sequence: CASSVVGTGVNYGYTF. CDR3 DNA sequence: TGTGCCAGCAGCGTAGTAGGGACAGGGGTTAACTATGGCTACACCTTC.

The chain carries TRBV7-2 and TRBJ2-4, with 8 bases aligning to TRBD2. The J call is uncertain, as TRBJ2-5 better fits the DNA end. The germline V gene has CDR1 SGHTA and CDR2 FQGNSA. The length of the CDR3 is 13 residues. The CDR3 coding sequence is TGTGCCAGCATCGGGAGGGGCCAAGAGACCCAGTACTTC. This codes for CASIGRGQETQYF.

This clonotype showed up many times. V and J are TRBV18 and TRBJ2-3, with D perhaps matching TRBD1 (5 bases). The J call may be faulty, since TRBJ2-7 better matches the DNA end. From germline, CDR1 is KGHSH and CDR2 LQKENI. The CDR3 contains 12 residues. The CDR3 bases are TGTGCCAGCTCACCGGGGCCGGACACGCAGTACTTC. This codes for CASSPGPDTQYF.

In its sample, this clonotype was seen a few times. CDR3: CASSVAGLAGRQETQYF. Here the CDR3 DNA reads TGTGCCAGCAGCGTAGCTGGGTTAGCGGGACGACAAGAGACCCAGTACTTC. The genes are TRBV9 and TRBJ2-5; 8 bases are a match to TRBD2. CDR1 SGDLS and CDR2 YYNGEE come from the germline V gene. This CDR3 contains 17 residues. The V segment lost 0 bases and the J segment 2 bases; nucleotides outside the gene matches: 9.

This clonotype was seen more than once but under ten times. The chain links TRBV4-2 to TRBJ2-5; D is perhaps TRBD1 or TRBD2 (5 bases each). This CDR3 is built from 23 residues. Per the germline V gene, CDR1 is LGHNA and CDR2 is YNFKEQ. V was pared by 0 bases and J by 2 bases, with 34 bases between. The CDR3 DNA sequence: TGTGCCAGCAGCCAAGAGTGGGGATCTCGGGGATGGCAGGGAGTAGGGTTGCAAGAGACCCAGTACTTC. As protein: CASSQEWGSRGWQGVGLQETQYF.

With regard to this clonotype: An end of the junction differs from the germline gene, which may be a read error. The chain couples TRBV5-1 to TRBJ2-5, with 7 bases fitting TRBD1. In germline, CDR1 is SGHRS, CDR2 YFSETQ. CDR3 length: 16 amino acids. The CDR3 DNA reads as TGCGCCAGCAGTCCCCGACAGGGACATTTCCAAGAGGCCCAGTACTTC. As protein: CASSPRQGHFQEAQYF.

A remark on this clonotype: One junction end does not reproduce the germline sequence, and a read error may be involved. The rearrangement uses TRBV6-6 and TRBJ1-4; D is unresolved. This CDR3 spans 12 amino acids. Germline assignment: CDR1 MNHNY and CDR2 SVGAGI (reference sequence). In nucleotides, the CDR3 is TGTGCCAACAGTAAACGGGAGGGAAAACTGTTTTTT. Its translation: CANSKREGKLFF.

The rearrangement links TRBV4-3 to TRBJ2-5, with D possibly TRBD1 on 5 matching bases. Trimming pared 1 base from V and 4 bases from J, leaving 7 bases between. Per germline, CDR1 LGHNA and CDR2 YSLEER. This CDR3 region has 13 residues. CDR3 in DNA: TGCGCCAGCAGCCAAGGACAGTCAGAGACCCAGTACTTC. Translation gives CASSQGQSETQYF.

Written as DNA, the CDR3 is TGTGCCAGCAGCAATAGTCGTAGCGGCACAGATACGCAGTATTTT. It translates to CASSNSRSGTDTQYF. The chain is built from TRBV21-1 and TRBJ2-3; the table's D call of TRBD2 was not tested on the DNA. TRBV21-1 is an annotated pseudogene. The CDR3 is 15 residues long.

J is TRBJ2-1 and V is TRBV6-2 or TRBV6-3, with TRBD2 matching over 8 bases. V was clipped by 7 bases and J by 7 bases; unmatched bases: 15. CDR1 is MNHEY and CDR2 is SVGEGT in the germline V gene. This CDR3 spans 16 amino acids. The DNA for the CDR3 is TGTGCCAGCAAGCTTCCGAAGCGGGGGCCCGCGAATGAGCAGTTCTTC. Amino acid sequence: CASKLPKRGPANEQFF.

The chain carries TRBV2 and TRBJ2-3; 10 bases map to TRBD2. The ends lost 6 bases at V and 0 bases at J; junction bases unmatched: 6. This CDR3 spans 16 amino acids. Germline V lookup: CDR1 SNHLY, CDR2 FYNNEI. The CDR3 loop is CASSNSGGSSTDTQYF. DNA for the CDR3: TGTGCCAGCAGCAATAGCGGGGGGAGTAGCACAGATACGCAGTATTTT.

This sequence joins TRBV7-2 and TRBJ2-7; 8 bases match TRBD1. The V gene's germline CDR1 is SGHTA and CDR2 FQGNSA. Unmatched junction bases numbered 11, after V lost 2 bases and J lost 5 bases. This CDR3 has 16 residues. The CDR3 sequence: CASSLRQGAGLHEQYF. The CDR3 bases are TGTGCCAGCAGCTTAAGGCAGGGGGCAGGGCTCCACGAGCAGTACTTC.

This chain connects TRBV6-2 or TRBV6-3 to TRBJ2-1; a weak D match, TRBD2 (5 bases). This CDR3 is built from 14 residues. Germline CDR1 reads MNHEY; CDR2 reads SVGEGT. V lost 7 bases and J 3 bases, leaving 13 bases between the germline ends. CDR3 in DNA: TGTGCCAGCACCCGGGGATCAAACTACAATGAGCAGTTCTTC. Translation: CASTRGSNYNEQFF.

The CDR3 loop is CASSIRGGTDTQYF. DNA for the CDR3: TGTGCCAGCAGTATCCGAGGGGGCACAGATACGCAGTATTTT. This sequence joins TRBV27 and TRBJ2-3, with D tentatively TRBD1 or TRBD2 (5 bases each). Germline CDR1 reads MNHEY; CDR2 reads SMNVEV (reference sequence). V lost 5 bases and J 1 base, leaving 10 bases between the germline ends. The CDR3 loop spans 14 amino acids.

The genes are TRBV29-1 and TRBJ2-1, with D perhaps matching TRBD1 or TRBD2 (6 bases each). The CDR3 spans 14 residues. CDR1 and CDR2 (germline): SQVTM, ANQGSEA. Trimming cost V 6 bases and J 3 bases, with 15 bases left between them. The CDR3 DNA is TGCAGCGTGGGGAGAGGGGGGATCTACAATGAGCAGTTCTTC. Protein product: CSVGRGGIYNEQFF.

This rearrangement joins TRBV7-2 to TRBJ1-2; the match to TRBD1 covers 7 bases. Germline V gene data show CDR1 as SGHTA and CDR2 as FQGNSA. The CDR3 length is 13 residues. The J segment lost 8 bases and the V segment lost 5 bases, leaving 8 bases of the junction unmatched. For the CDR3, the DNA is TGTGCCAGCAGCACCCGGCAGGGACAGGGCTACACCTTC. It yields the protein CASSTRQGQGYTF.

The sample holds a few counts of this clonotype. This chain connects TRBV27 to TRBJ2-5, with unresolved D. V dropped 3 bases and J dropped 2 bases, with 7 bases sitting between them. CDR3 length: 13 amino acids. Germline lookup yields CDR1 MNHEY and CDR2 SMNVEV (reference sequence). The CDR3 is CASSFLGQETQYF. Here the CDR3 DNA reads TGTGCCAGCAGTTTTTTGGGACAAGAGACCCAGTACTTC.

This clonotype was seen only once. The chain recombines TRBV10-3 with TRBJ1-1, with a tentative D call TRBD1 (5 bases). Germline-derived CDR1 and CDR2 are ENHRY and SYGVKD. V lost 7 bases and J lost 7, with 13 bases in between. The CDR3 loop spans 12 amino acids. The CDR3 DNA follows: TGTGCCATCACCCTTGGGGCGGGTGAAGCTTTCTTT. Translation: CAITLGAGEAFF.

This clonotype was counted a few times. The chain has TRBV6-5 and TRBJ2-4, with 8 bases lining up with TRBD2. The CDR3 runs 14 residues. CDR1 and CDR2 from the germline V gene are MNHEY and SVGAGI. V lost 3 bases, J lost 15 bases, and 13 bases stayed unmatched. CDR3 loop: CASSYSGEHYERYF. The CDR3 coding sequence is TGTGCCAGCAGTTATAGCGGGGAGCACTACGAGCGGTACTTC.

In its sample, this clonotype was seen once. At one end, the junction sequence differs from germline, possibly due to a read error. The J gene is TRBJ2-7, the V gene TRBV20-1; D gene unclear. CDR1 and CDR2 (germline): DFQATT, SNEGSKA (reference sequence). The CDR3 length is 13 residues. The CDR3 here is CSAGTSSSDEQYF. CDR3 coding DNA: TGCAGTGCGGGTACCAGCAGCTCCGACGAGCAGTACTTC.

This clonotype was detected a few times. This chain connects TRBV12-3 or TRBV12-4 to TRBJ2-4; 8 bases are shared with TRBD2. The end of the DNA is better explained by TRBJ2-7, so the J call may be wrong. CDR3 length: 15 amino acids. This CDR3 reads CASSLVAGLTYEQYF. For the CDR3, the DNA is TGTGCCAGCAGTTTAGTAGCGGGGCTCACCTACGAGCAGTACTTC.